What follows is one T cell receptor (beta chain) and its context. Deletions cut 2 bases from V and 4 bases from J, with 6 bases between. This CDR3 comprises 12 residues. CDR1 and CDR2 from the germline V gene are MNHNS and SASEGT. The data are from a study of blood T cell repertoires in COVID-19. Study-level information: Acute and convalescent COVID-19 specimens originated in the United States, Italy and Spain.

Measured with immunoSEQ multiplex PCR; TCRdb has only the in-frame clones, and not every one. The sample has 68,000 or so clones, around 90% seen once. Seattle enrolled patients during active infection and tracked them longitudinally. The chain uses TRBV6-1 and TRBJ2-7, with D tentatively TRBD1 (6 bases). Sequenced input: peripheral blood. The sequence was collected from a man aged 35-49 years with COVID-19, enrolled during active disease. The CDR3 is CASSEQGYEQYF. DNA for the CDR3: TGTGCCAGCAGTGAACAGGGGTACGAGCAGTACTTC.